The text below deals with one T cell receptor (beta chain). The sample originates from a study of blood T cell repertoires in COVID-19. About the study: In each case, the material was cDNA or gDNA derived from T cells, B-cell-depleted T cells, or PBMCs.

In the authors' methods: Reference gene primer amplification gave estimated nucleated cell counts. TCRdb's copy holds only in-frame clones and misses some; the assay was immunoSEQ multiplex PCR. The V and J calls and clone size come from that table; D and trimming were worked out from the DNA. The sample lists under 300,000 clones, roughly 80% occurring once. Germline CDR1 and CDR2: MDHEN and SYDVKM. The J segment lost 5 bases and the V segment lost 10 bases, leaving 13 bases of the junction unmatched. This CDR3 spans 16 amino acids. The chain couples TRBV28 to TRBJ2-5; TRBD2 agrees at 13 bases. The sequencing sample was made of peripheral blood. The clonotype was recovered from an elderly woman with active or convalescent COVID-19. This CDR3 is CATSIRGLAGEETQYF. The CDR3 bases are TGTGCCACTTCGATCCGCGGACTAGCGGGGGAGGAGACCCAGTACTTC.